The clone carrying this TCR beta chain showed up just a few times. This sample was included in a study of identical twins. There were only healthy Caucasians among the donors. TCRdb processed the 5' RACE reads anew with MiXCR; each CDR3 protein has one entry. Among 450,000 or so distinct CDR3 sequences, 13% to 15% were seen once, and the ten largest hold more than 0.5%. The CDR3 sequence is 15 residues long. Trimming took 4 bases from V and 7 from J; bases not matched to a gene: 4. CDR1 SEHNR and CDR2 FQNEAQ come from the germline V gene (reference sequence). These data were also reused for a study on yellow fever vaccine responses in identical twins.

The sequenced sample consisted of CD4+ T cells sorted from blood. This clonotype was sampled from a woman between 18 and 30 years old in good health. The chain combines TRBV7-9 with TRBJ2-1; 13 bases agree with TRBD2. Here the CDR3 DNA reads TGTGCCAGCAGCTCCGGGACTAGCGGGACGAATGAGCAGTTCTTC. It yields the protein CASSSGTSGTNEQFF.